The 5 T cell receptor beta chains presented below share a single source sample, sequenced in a study of cytomegalovirus exposure and HLA in healthy donors. 13 Jbeta primers and 60 Vbeta primers were used for the PCR. Here immunoSEQ multiplex PCR was the method, and the copy in TCRdb shows in-frame clones only, minus some. Among fewer than 45,000 clones, 60% to 70% were seen once, and the ten largest hold roughly 3.7%. Sample: PBMCs. These TCRs come from a man aged 35 to 55 in good health and CMV-seronegative.

The gene calls are TRBV21-1 and TRBJ2-7; no check of the table's D call, TRBD2, against the DNA was made. TRBV21-1 is a pseudogene locus. This CDR3 spans 17 amino acids. This CDR3 is CASSKIKTSSDSYEQYF. CDR3 DNA: TGTGCCAGCAGCAAAATCAAGACTAGCTCCGATTCCTACGAGCAGTACTTC.

This chain joins TRBV28 and TRBJ1-1; D unresolved. The germline V gene has CDR1 MDHEN and CDR2 SYDVKM. Trimming pared 1 base from V and 6 bases from J, leaving 9 bases between. The CDR3 extends over 13 amino acids. The CDR3 loop reads CASSLLRKAEAFF. The CDR3 DNA reads as TGTGCCAGCAGTTTATTGCGGAAGGCTGAAGCTTTCTTT.

The chain carries TRBV28 and TRBJ1-3; TRBD1 is a possible D gene (6 bases). V was cut by 6 bases and J by 3 bases, with 15 bases left in between. This CDR3 contains 15 residues. The germline gives CDR1 MDHEN, CDR2 SYDVKM. The CDR3 nucleotides are TGTGCCAGCAGGGGTCAGGGGTATTTTGGAAACACCATATATTTT. It translates to CASRGQGYFGNTIYF. Drawing the rest from reference TRBV28 and TRBJ1-3, the complete variable domain is DVKVTQSSRYLVKRTGEKVFLECVQDMDHENMFWYRQDPGLGLRLIYFSYDVKMKEKGDIPEGYSVSREKKERFSLILESASTNQTSMYLCASRGQGYFGNTIYFGEGSWLTVV.

V and J are TRBV6-6 and TRBJ2-7; TRBD2 matches at 10 bases. CDR1 is MNHNY, CDR2 SVGAGI, per germline (reference sequence). The V segment lost 5 bases and the J segment 6 bases; nucleotides outside the gene matches: 10. There are 15 residues in the CDR3. CDR3 amino acids: CASSPEAGGQGEQYF. The CDR3 DNA is TGTGCCAGCAGTCCCGAAGCGGGGGGGCAGGGCGAGCAGTACTTC.

The rearrangement uses TRBV7-8 and TRBJ2-7, with 8 positions matching TRBD1. The V segment lost 1 base and the J segment 5 bases; nucleotides outside the gene matches: 10. Germline V gene data show CDR1 as SGHVS and CDR2 as FQNEAQ. The CDR3 runs 16 residues. CDR3 residues: CASSLGAGWTGNEQYF. The DNA for the CDR3 is TGTGCCAGCAGCTTAGGCGCCGGTTGGACAGGGAACGAGCAGTACTTC.